This T cell receptor beta chain was documented in a study of blood T cell repertoires in COVID-19. Whole-study context: Samples representing acute and convalescent COVID-19 were sourced from the United States, Italy and Spain.

Sequencing used immunoSEQ multiplex PCR; TCRdb keeps in-frame clones, though not all of them. The sample shows 200,000 to 300,000 clones, roughly 90% of them seen only once. This TCR was recovered from a woman younger than 45 with acute COVID-19. The specimen was PBMCs or T cells enriched from blood (not recorded which).

CDR3: CASSGTHRGEQYF. The CDR3, as DNA: TGTGCCAGCAGCGGGACTCATCGGGGCGAGCAGTACTTC. This chain connects TRBV3-1 (or the pseudogene TRBV3-2) to TRBJ2-7; D perhaps matches TRBD2 (6 bases). Germline V gene sequence: CDR1 LGHDT, CDR2 YNNKEL (reference sequence). Trimming took 5 bases from V and 6 from J, leaving 14 bases between them. This CDR3 has 13 amino acids.